Below, 5 T cell receptor beta chains from the same sample are listed, as sequenced in a study of T cell responses to AZD1222 COVID-19 vaccine. Data came from immunoSEQ multiplex PCR; TCRdb stores just in-frame clones and leaves some out. Counted here are 55,000 to 60,000 clones, around 85% occurring once; the ten biggest clones make up roughly a fifth. The sample was peripheral blood, taken on day 0 of MenACWY control vaccination. Source of these receptors: an adult in good health.

This clone has just a few counts. This chain links TRBV9 with TRBJ2-3, with 13 bases identical to TRBD2. Germline assignment: CDR1 SGDLS and CDR2 YYNGEE. This CDR3 has 17 residues. J was trimmed by 6 bases and V by 4 bases; bases with no gene match: 11. For the CDR3, the DNA is TGTGCCAGCAGCCTCTGGACTAGCGGGAGTTGTAGGGATACGCAGTATTTT. Protein: CASSLWTSGSCRDTQYF.

The chain uses TRBV28 and TRBJ2-7; the D gene is possibly TRBD2 (6 bases). V gave up 7 bases and J gave up 3 bases, with 16 bases separating them. This CDR3 has 14 amino acids. CDR1 and CDR2 (germline): MDHEN, SYDVKM. The CDR3 loop is CASKRGGVSYEQYF. In nucleotides, the CDR3 is TGTGCCAGCAAACGGGGCGGGGTGAGCTACGAGCAGTACTTC.

The chain recombines TRBV7-2 with TRBJ1-4; D might be TRBD1 (5 bases). V gave up 2 bases and J gave up 8 bases, with 12 bases separating them. Germline loops: CDR1 SGHTA, CDR2 FQGNSA. CDR3 size: 14 residues. As DNA, the CDR3 is TGTGCCAGCAGCTTATTCAGGGAAGTCGAAAAACTGTTTTTT. Translation: CASSLFREVEKLFF.

This rearrangement joins TRBV14 to TRBJ1-1; no definite D call. V gave up 1 base and J gave up 4 bases, with 10 bases separating them. Looked up from germline, CDR1 is SGHDN and CDR2 is FVKESK. CDR3 length: 14 residues. This chain's CDR3 is CASSQVIASTEAFF. CDR3 DNA: TGTGCCAGCAGCCAAGTTATCGCTTCCACTGAAGCTTTCTTT.

The chain combines TRBV18 with TRBJ1-1, with unresolved D. The CDR3 covers 12 residues. Germline V gene sequence: CDR1 KGHSH, CDR2 LQKENI. V was shortened by 1 base and J by 6 bases, with 6 bases between the two germline ends. The CDR3 DNA reads TGTGCCAGCTCACCACAGGTTGCTGAAGCTTTCTTT. Protein: CASSPQVAEAFF. The full variable domain, its missing parts supplied by reference TRBV18 and TRBJ1-1, is NAGVMQNPRHLVRRRGQEARLRCSPMKGHSHVYWYRQLPEEGLKFMVYLQKENIIDESGMPKERFSAEFPKEGPSILRIQQVVRGDSAAYFCASSPQVAEAFFGQGTRLTVV.